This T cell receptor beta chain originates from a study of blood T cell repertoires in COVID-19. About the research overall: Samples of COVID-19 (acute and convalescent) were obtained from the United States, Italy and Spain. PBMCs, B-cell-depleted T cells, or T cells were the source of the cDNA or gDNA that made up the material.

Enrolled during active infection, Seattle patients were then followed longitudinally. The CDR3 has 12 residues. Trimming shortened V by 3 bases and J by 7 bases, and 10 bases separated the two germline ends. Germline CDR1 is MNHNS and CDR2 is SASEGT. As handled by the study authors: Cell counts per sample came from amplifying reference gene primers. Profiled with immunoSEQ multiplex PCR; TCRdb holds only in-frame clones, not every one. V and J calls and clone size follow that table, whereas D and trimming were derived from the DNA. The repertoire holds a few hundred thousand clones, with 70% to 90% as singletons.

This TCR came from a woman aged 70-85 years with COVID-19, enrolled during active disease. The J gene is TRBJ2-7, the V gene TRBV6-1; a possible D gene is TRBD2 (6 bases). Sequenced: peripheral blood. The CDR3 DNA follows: TGTGCCAGCAGTGAGGAGGGTTGGGAGCAGTACTTC. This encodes CASSEEGWEQYF.